These 3 T cell receptor beta chains came from one sample sequenced in a study of cytomegalovirus exposure and HLA in healthy donors. Sequencing used immunoSEQ multiplex PCR; TCRdb keeps in-frame clones, though not all of them. Altogether some 150,000 clones are present, 70% to 90% being singletons, with the ten largest covering 3% to 3.5%. Sequenced input: PBMCs. The source of these receptors is a woman between 18 and 29 years old in good health and CMV-seropositive.

This clone was counted between two and nine times. The chain uses TRBV5-4 and TRBJ2-7, with D possibly TRBD2 on 6 matching bases. CDR1 is SGHNT, CDR2 YYREEE, per germline (reference sequence). With 3 bases removed from V and 0 bases from J, the gap between germline ends came to 10 bases. CDR3 length equals 14 residues. The CDR3 reads CASSSGGISYEQYF. CDR3 DNA: TGTGCCAGCAGCTCTGGGGGGATCTCCTACGAGCAGTACTTC.

This chain uses TRBV5-4 with TRBJ1-1; TRBD1 aligns across 9 bases. The CDR3 extends over 18 amino acids. The ends lost 10 bases at V and 0 bases at J; junction bases unmatched: 19. Germline lookup yields CDR1 SGHNT and CDR2 YYREEE (reference sequence). The CDR3 reads CAYLGQGSRYGMNTEAFF. CDR3 nucleotide sequence: TGTGCCTACTTGGGACAGGGATCTAGATACGGCATGAACACTGAAGCTTTCTTT.

V is TRBV29-1 and J is TRBJ2-3; D possibly corresponds to TRBD2 (6 bases). Germline V gives CDR1 SQVTM, CDR2 ANQGSEA. The CDR3 extends over 16 amino acids. Trimming stripped 4 bases from V and 3 bases from J, with 20 bases between. The CDR3 reads CSVVPRERTLTDTQYF. DNA for the CDR3: TGCAGCGTTGTCCCCCGGGAGCGAACTTTAACAGATACGCAGTATTTT.